The 26 T cell receptor beta chains listed next were all sequenced from one sample in a study of T cell changes during pregnancy in multiple sclerosis. Repertoires were generated with immunoSEQ multiplex PCR, while TCRdb's copy carries only in-frame clones and drops some. This sample has over 90,000 clones, with 92% found just once. The sample consisted of peripheral blood, taken after pregnancy. These receptors were obtained from a female donor with multiple sclerosis, enrolled in a pregnancy study.

This clone was recorded only once. The chain joins TRBV2 to TRBJ1-5; D is uncertain. Germline V CDR1 and CDR2: SNHLY, FYNNEI. V was cut by 0 bases and J by 2 bases, with 14 bases left in between. This CDR3 is 17 amino acids long. In DNA, the CDR3 is TGTGCCAGCAGTGAAGCGAAAGGTGGAGTTGGCAATCAGCCCCAGCATTTT. This gives the protein CASSEAKGGVGNQPQHF.

V gene TRBV18 combines with J gene TRBJ1-2; the D gene is possibly TRBD1 (6 bases). V lost 3 bases and J lost 4, with 12 bases in between. There are 14 residues in the CDR3. Germline-derived CDR1 and CDR2 are KGHSH and LQKENI. The CDR3 loop is CASSPNRVGYGYTF. CDR3 nucleotides: TGTGCCAGCTCACCCAACAGGGTAGGCTATGGCTACACCTTC.

The chain joins TRBV28 to TRBJ2-2, with 10 bases that match TRBD1. The V and J ends lost 1 base and 4 bases, in that order; junction bases with no gene match: 6. The CDR3 consists of 17 residues. CDR1 and CDR2 (germline): MDHEN, SYDVKM. The CDR3 loop reads CASSLSSDRGSTGELFF. The DNA for the CDR3 is TGTGCCAGCAGTTTATCCTCGGACAGGGGGAGCACCGGGGAGCTGTTTTTT.

V usage is TRBV6-4 and J usage is TRBJ1-1, with a possible D match to TRBD1 (5 bases). V gave up 5 bases and J gave up 0 bases, with 10 bases separating them. The CDR3 has 14 amino acids. Germline CDR1 and CDR2: MRHNA and SNTAGT. The CDR3: CASSKTEMNTEAFF. The CDR3 nucleotides are TGTGCCAGCAGTAAGACAGAAATGAACACTGAAGCTTTCTTT.

The chain uses TRBV7-2 and TRBJ2-7; D might be TRBD1 (5 bases). Germline V gives CDR1 SGHTA, CDR2 FQGNSA. The CDR3 covers 15 residues. The V and J ends lost 4 bases and 2 bases respectively, with 15 bases between them. DNA for the CDR3: TGTGCCAGCAGCTACCTCGGCCAGGGAACCTACGAGCAGTACTTC. Protein sequence: CASSYLGQGTYEQYF.

CDR3 protein: CASSLPGEAFF. Here the CDR3 DNA reads TGTGCCAGCAGCTTACCAGGAGAAGCTTTCTTT. The rearrangement links TRBV11-1 to TRBJ1-1; D not certain. Germline V gene lookup returns CDR1 SGHAT and CDR2 FQDESV (reference sequence). The CDR3 consists of 11 residues. The V gene lost 2 bases and the J gene lost 8 bases, with 6 bases spanning the gap.

CDR3 coding DNA: TGTGCCAGCAGTGAAGCCGGTTACTCTAGCGACTACGAGCAGTACTTC. Protein sequence: CASSEAGYSSDYEQYF. The chain combines TRBV6-1 with TRBJ2-7; tentative D call: TRBD2 (6 bases). The germline CDR1 and CDR2 sequences are MNHNS and SASEGT. The CDR3 length is 16 residues. The V and J ends lost 0 bases and 3 bases respectively, with 15 bases between them.

CDR3 coding DNA: TGTGCCAGCAGCCCTTCAGGGGCCGTGAACTATGGCTACACCTTC. This translates into CASSPSGAVNYGYTF. The J gene is TRBJ1-2, the V gene TRBV7-9; possibly TRBD1 for D (6 bases). This CDR3 is 15 amino acids long. Germline CDR1 and CDR2: SEHNR and FQNEAQ (reference sequence). Trimming left V 5 bases short and J 2 bases short, with 15 bases between.

The chain recombines TRBV23-1 with TRBJ1-2, with 9 bases identical to TRBD1. TRBV23-1 is an ORF, and what it does is uncertain. The CDR3 length is 14 residues. J lost 5 bases, V lost 8 bases, and 9 bases had no gene match. CDR3 DNA: TGCGCCAGCCTACGACAGGGGGGATGGTATGGCTACACCTTC. This translates into CASLRQGGWYGYTF.

The CDR3 region is CASSPRTSGGHNEQFF. CDR3 in DNA: TGTGCCAGCAGCCCCAGGACTAGCGGCGGTCACAATGAGCAGTTCTTC. The chain carries TRBV7-6 and TRBJ2-1; 10 bases line up with TRBD2. Germline CDR1 is SGHVS and CDR2 is FNYEAQ. J gave up 5 bases and V 5 bases, and 9 bases lay outside the gene matches. There are 16 residues in the CDR3.

The CDR3 DNA reads TGTGCCAGCAGCCGCCGGGACAGCTTTAACTGGGGTGATTCACCCCTCCACTTT. Protein sequence: CASSRRDSFNWGDSPLHF. The chain joins TRBV5-5 to TRBJ1-6; 7 positions match TRBD1. Germline values: CDR1 SGHKS, CDR2 YYEKEE (reference sequence). Germline trimming cut 4 bases from V and 8 bases from J; bases unmatched to any gene: 18. The CDR3 has 18 residues.

V is TRBV14 and J is TRBJ1-1, with D possibly TRBD1 on 6 matching bases. With 4 bases removed from V and 10 bases from J, the gap between germline ends came to 19 bases. The CDR3 contains 14 residues. Germline V gene lookup returns CDR1 SGHDN and CDR2 FVKESK. The CDR3 nucleotides are TGTGCCAGCAGCCTAGGGGCAGGGGCGGCGAGAGCTTTCTTT. Protein: CASSLGAGAARAFF.

This clone is a singleton in its sample. The J gene is TRBJ2-1, the V gene TRBV28; TRBD1 matches at 8 bases. The J segment lost 6 bases and the V segment lost 5 bases, leaving 6 bases of the junction unmatched. This CDR3 comprises 14 residues. The germline V gene encodes CDR1 MDHEN and CDR2 SYDVKM. The CDR3 spells CASSPTGEGNEQFF. The CDR3 DNA is TGTGCCAGCAGTCCGACAGGGGAAGGCAATGAGCAGTTCTTC.

The rearrangement uses TRBV5-6 and TRBJ1-2; 9 bases are a match to TRBD1. The junction had 6 bases not matched to a gene; V was cut back by 4 bases and J by 2 bases. This CDR3 is built from 15 residues. Germline V CDR1 and CDR2: SGHDT, YYEEEE. CDR3 DNA sequence: TGTGCCAGCAGCCAACAGGGGGCGTCCAACTATGGCTACACCTTC. Translated: CASSQQGASNYGYTF.

The CDR3 nucleotides are TGTGCCAGCAGCTTAGCCCAGACTAGCGGGGTTAGCACAGATACGCAGTATTTT. Its protein is CASSLAQTSGVSTDTQYF. V is TRBV13 and J is TRBJ2-3, with 11 bases aligning to TRBD2. The trim removed 1 base at V and 0 bases at J, leaving 6 bases unmatched. CDR3 length: 18 residues. Germline V gene data show CDR1 as PRHDT and CDR2 as FYEKMQ (reference sequence).

With respect to this clone: Other DNA sequences within the sample encode an identical CDR3. The V and J genes are TRBV19 and TRBJ1-4; D possibly corresponds to TRBD1 (5 bases). Germline V gene sequence: CDR1 LNHDA, CDR2 SQIVND (reference sequence). CDR3 length: 14 residues. V dropped 2 bases and J dropped 2 bases, with 6 bases sitting between them. The CDR3: CASSIRGTNEKLFF. The CDR3 DNA is TGTGCCAGTAGTATAAGGGGTACTAATGAAAAACTGTTTTTT.

This chain links TRBV28 with TRBJ2-7; TRBD1 agrees at 10 bases. Trimming at V came to 6 bases and at J to 5 bases, leaving 10 bases not matched to a gene. CDR3 length equals 15 residues. Germline values: CDR1 MDHEN, CDR2 SYDVKM. CDR3 sequence reads: CASSRSGTGENEQYF. CDR3 DNA sequence: TGTGCCAGCAGCCGTTCCGGGACAGGGGAAAACGAGCAGTACTTC.

This chain joins TRBV30 and TRBJ1-1; maybe TRBD1 (5 bases). The CDR3 runs to 15 residues. Germline V gene lookup returns CDR1 GTSNPN and CDR2 SVGIG (reference sequence). The V gene lost 3 bases and the J gene lost 0 bases, with 14 bases spanning the gap. In DNA, the CDR3 is TGTGCCTGGAGCCCAAAGTTAGGGGTGAACACTGAAGCTTTCTTT. It translates to CAWSPKLGVNTEAFF.

The V call is TRBV6-1, the J call TRBJ1-3; 7 bases fit TRBD1. Germline assignment: CDR1 MNHNS and CDR2 SASEGT. The CDR3 has 16 residues. With V trimmed by 2 bases and J by 2 bases, 6 bases remained unmatched. The CDR3, as DNA: TGTGCCAGCAGTGAAAGGGCAGGGGGAGCTGGAAACACCATATATTTT. It translates to CASSERAGGAGNTIYF.

This clone appeared a single time. This chain connects TRBV7-9 to TRBJ1-2; possibly TRBD1 for D (5 bases). CDR1 is SEHNR, CDR2 FQNEAQ, per germline (reference sequence). The CDR3 extends over 16 amino acids. The V and J ends lost 5 bases and 5 bases respectively, with 21 bases between them. The CDR3 sequence is CASSPGRGQTSYGYTF. Written as DNA, the CDR3 is TGTGCCAGCAGCCCCGGGAGGGGCCAAACCTCTTATGGCTACACCTTC.

This clone was found a few times. The J gene is TRBJ2-2, the V gene TRBV25-1; D perhaps matches TRBD1 (5 bases). The V gene's germline CDR1 is MGHDK and CDR2 SYGVNS. CDR3 size: 14 residues. With 6 bases removed from V and 0 bases from J, the gap between germline ends came to 8 bases. The CDR3 here is CASSRTTNTGELFF. CDR3 DNA: TGTGCCAGCAGCAGGACAACGAACACCGGGGAGCTGTTTTTT.

This rearrangement joins TRBV7-2 to TRBJ1-5; D is unresolved. This CDR3 spans 13 amino acids. The V gene's germline CDR1 is SGHTA and CDR2 FQGNSA. Trimming took off 4 bases at V and 7 bases at J, with 11 bases between the two ends. CDR3 DNA: TGTGCCAGCAGCTACCTCCCGGTCCAGCCCCAGCATTTT. It codes for CASSYLPVQPQHF.

The CDR3 DNA follows: TGTGCCAGCAGCCGTCGCCCATCCGGGACAGGGGGCAATCAGCCCCAGCATTTT. Amino acid sequence: CASSRRPSGTGGNQPQHF. V and J are TRBV5-6 and TRBJ1-5; 10 nucleotides agree with TRBD1. Germline-derived CDR1 and CDR2 are SGHDT and YYEEEE. The length of the CDR3 is 18 residues. V lost 4 bases to trimming and J lost 2 bases; unmatched junction nucleotides: 12.

This rearrangement joins TRBV15 to TRBJ1-1, with D possibly TRBD1 on 6 matching bases. Germline V gene sequence: CDR1 LNHNV, CDR2 YYDKDF (reference sequence). The CDR3 has 13 residues. V was cut by 8 bases and J by 9 bases, with 19 bases left in between. The CDR3 DNA is TGTGCCACCCGTGACACAGGGAGCATACAAGCTTTCTTT. Translating it yields CATRDTGSIQAFF.

This chain joins TRBV5-1 and TRBJ2-2; D is unresolved. The CDR3 spans 14 residues. V dropped 0 bases and J dropped 5 bases, with 8 bases sitting between them. Germline loops: CDR1 SGHRS, CDR2 YFSETQ. The CDR3 sequence is CASSLEVGTGELFF. DNA of the CDR3: TGCGCCAGCAGCTTGGAAGTCGGGACCGGGGAGCTGTTTTTT.

This chain joins TRBV2 and TRBJ2-7; 12 positions agree with TRBD2. Looked up from germline, CDR1 is SNHLY and CDR2 is FYNNEI. V gave up 6 bases and J gave up 3 bases; unmatched junction bases: 6. The CDR3 runs 15 residues. The CDR3 DNA reads as TGTGCCAGCAGACAGACTAGCGGGGGACGCTACGAGCAGTACTTC. This gives the protein CASRQTSGGRYEQYF.